This TCR beta chain came from a study of graft-versus-host responses after intestinal transplantation. Details on this clone: Its antigen remains unknown.

CDR1 is SNHLY, CDR2 FYNNEI, per germline. With V trimmed by 6 bases and J by 0 bases, 6 bases remained unmatched. The CDR3 runs 17 residues. TCRdb's table, derived via immunoSEQ multiplex PCR, lists solely in-frame clones and lacks some. The sample lists 90,000 to 150,000 clones; approximately 95% were seen once. Study-wide points: GvH clones detected in recipient marrow included some appearing first in ileum or blood.

The TCR comes from a human donor who received an intestinal transplant. Sequences were derived from unstimulated CD8+ T cells sorted from spleen or lymph node cells, sampled before intestinal transplant. This chain links TRBV2 with TRBJ2-2; 11 bases fit TRBD2. The DNA of the CDR3 is TGTGCCAGCAGGGGGACTAGCGGCCTTTCGAACACCGGGGAGCTGTTTTTT. Translation: CASRGTSGLSNTGELFF.